This T cell receptor beta chain was identified during a study of blood T cell repertoires in COVID-19. The data were produced by immunoSEQ multiplex PCR, yet TCRdb's version contains in-frame clones alone and is incomplete. Of about 280,000 clones listed, roughly 87% are singletons. After removal of 5 bases from V and 4 bases from J, the junction contained 5 bases not matched to a gene. The CDR3 runs to 15 residues. CDR1 is SEHNR, CDR2 FQNEAQ, per germline (reference sequence). The clonotype comes from a woman between 45 and 60 years old who had recovered from COVID-19. Material for sequencing was peripheral blood. The chain joins TRBV7-9 to TRBJ2-2, with 9 bases lining up with TRBD1. CDR3 region: CASSIGTGSTGELFF. The CDR3 DNA is TGTGCCAGCAGCATTGGGACAGGGAGCACCGGGGAGCTGTTTTTT. Together with reference TRBV7-9 and TRBJ2-2, the CDR3 gives the full variable domain: DTGVSQNPRHKITKRGQNVTFRCDPISEHNRLYWYRQTLGQGPEFLTYFQNEAQLEKSRLLSDRFSAERPKGSFSTLEIQRTEQGDSAMYLCASSIGTGSTGELFFGEGSRLTVL.